Each of the 24 T cell receptor beta chains below was sequenced from the same sample in a study of CD8+CD57+ T cells in acquired aplastic anemia. The template for TCR beta VDJ and CDR3 sequence profiling was genomic DNA. TCRdb analysed the reads with MiXCR anew, one entry per CDR3 protein. The top ten hold over 10% of the sample, which has roughly 180,000 distinct CDR3 sequences, 48% seen once. The authors sequenced patients whose flow cytometry had shown CD8+CD57+ cell expansion. Sequencing was done on a sample of sorted CD4+, CD8+, or CD8+CD57+ T cells (not recorded which) from PBMCs. All receptors derive from a human donor with aplastic anemia.

V usage is TRBV2 and J usage is TRBJ2-7; 8 nucleotides agree with TRBD1. The J segment lost 4 bases and the V segment lost 6 bases, leaving 5 bases of the junction unmatched. Germline CDR1 is SNHLY and CDR2 is FYNNEI. This CDR3 spans 13 amino acids. The CDR3 is CASRGRQGYEQYF. The CDR3 DNA reads as TGTGCCAGCAGAGGGAGACAGGGGTACGAGCAGTACTTC.

V usage is TRBV29-1 and J usage is TRBJ2-5, with 12 bases matching TRBD2. The CDR3 extends over 13 amino acids. The J segment lost 4 bases and the V segment lost 4 bases, leaving 1 base of the junction unmatched. The germline V gene has CDR1 SQVTM and CDR2 ANQGSEA. CDR3 residues: CSVVGLAGETQYF. CDR3 DNA: TGCAGCGTTGTGGGACTAGCGGGAGAGACCCAGTACTTC.

In its sample, this clonotype was seen a few times. The chain is built from TRBV2 and TRBJ1-1; TRBD1 might be the D (5 bases). Germline lookup yields CDR1 SNHLY and CDR2 FYNNEI. The CDR3 extends over 14 amino acids. Trimming shortened V by 4 bases and J by 3 bases, and 12 bases separated the two germline ends. In DNA, the CDR3 is TGTGCCAGCAGTGTGGGGGGAAGGGACACTGAAGCTTTCTTT. Its protein is CASSVGGRDTEAFF.

This clonotype was counted many times. The rearrangement uses TRBV2 and TRBJ2-2; unclear D gene. CDR3 length: 15 amino acids. Germline assignment: CDR1 SNHLY and CDR2 FYNNEI. V lost 4 bases and J 0 bases, leaving 9 bases between the germline ends. Here the CDR3 DNA reads TGTGCCAGCAGTGGGGAACAGCCGAACACCGGGGAGCTGTTTTTT. Translation: CASSGEQPNTGELFF. The full variable domain, with the rest looked up from reference TRBV2 and TRBJ2-2, is EPEVTQTPSHQVTQMGQEVILRCVPISNHLYFYWYRQILGQKVEFLVSFYNNEISEKSEIFDDQFSVERPDGSNFTLKIRSTKLEDSAMYFCASSGEQPNTGELFFGEGSRLTVL.

V gene TRBV5-4 combines with J gene TRBJ1-1; 11 bases are shared with TRBD1. The V segment lost 2 bases and the J segment 0 bases; nucleotides outside the gene matches: 6. Germline CDR1 reads SGHNT; CDR2 reads YYREEE (reference sequence). The CDR3 extends over 17 amino acids. The CDR3 region is CASSFGQGAYMNTEAFF. DNA of the CDR3: TGTGCCAGCAGCTTCGGACAGGGGGCTTATATGAACACTGAAGCTTTCTTT. Based on the CDR3 plus reference TRBV5-4 and TRBJ1-1, the full variable domain is ETGVTQSPTHLIKTRGQQVTLRCSSQSGHNTVSWYQQALGQGPQFIFQYYREEENGRGNFPPRFSGLQFPNYSSELNVNALELDDSALYLCASSFGQGAYMNTEAFFGQGTRLTVV.

This clonotype has a single count. The rearrangement joins TRBV19 to TRBJ2-1; D might be TRBD1 or TRBD2, each matching 5 bases. The length of the CDR3 is 13 residues. Germline values: CDR1 LNHDA, CDR2 SQIVND (reference sequence). The ends were cut back, 7 bases at V and 6 bases at J, with 13 bases in the middle. This CDR3 is CASKPGRSNEQFF. The CDR3 DNA reads as TGTGCCAGTAAGCCGGGACGGAGCAATGAGCAGTTCTTC. The full variable domain, rest sourced from reference TRBV19 and TRBJ2-1, is DGGITQSPKYLFRKEGQNVTLSCEQNLNHDAMYWYRQDPGQGLRLIYYSQIVNDFQKGDIAEGYSVSREKKESFPLTVTSAQKNPTAFYLCASKPGRSNEQFFGPGTRLTVL.

This chain uses TRBV11-1 with TRBJ2-3, with 7 bases fitting TRBD2. There are 15 residues in the CDR3. Losses at the gene ends were 0 bases for V and 5 bases for J; bases not matched to a gene: 5. Germline CDR1 reads SGHAT; CDR2 reads FQDESV (reference sequence). CDR3 region: CASSLAGGIRDTQYF. The CDR3 DNA sequence: TGTGCCAGCAGCTTAGCGGGGGGGATAAGAGATACGCAGTATTTT.

In its sample, this clonotype was seen once. The CDR3 spells CSVVGSGLSYEQYF. Written as DNA, the CDR3 is TGCAGCGTTGTTGGTAGCGGGCTCTCCTACGAGCAGTACTTC. The chain is built from TRBV29-1 and TRBJ2-7; TRBD2 matches at 7 bases. The CDR3 consists of 14 residues. The V and J ends lost 4 bases and 0 bases, in that order; junction bases with no gene match: 6. Germline CDR1 is SQVTM and CDR2 is ANQGSEA.

This clonotype has a count of ten or more. The chain joins TRBV7-2 to TRBJ1-4, with TRBD1 as a possible D gene (5 bases). V was pared by 1 base and J by 2 bases, with 5 bases between. Looked up from germline, CDR1 is SGHTA and CDR2 is FQGNSA. The CDR3 runs to 14 residues. The CDR3: CASSLGGTNEKLFF. The CDR3 DNA follows: TGTGCCAGCAGCTTAGGGGGGACTAATGAAAAACTGTTTTTT.

This clonotype occurred many times. The V gene is TRBV7-9, the J gene TRBJ2-3; 10 nucleotides agree with TRBD2. Per the germline V gene, CDR1 is SEHNR and CDR2 is FQNEAQ (reference sequence). CDR3 length: 16 amino acids. V was clipped by 4 bases and J by 3 bases; unmatched bases: 7. The CDR3 sequence is CASSYSRTSGTDTQYF. DNA of the CDR3: TGTGCCAGCAGCTACAGTCGGACTAGCGGTACAGATACGCAGTATTTT. The whole variable domain, remainder taken from reference TRBV7-9 and TRBJ2-3, is DTGVSQNPRHKITKRGQNVTFRCDPISEHNRLYWYRQTLGQGPEFLTYFQNEAQLEKSRLLSDRFSAERPKGSFSTLEIQRTEQGDSAMYLCASSYSRTSGTDTQYFGPGTRLTVL.

The chain links TRBV29-1 to TRBJ1-2, with D possibly matching TRBD1 (6 bases). The V gene lost 5 bases and the J gene lost 6 bases, with 10 bases spanning the gap. Germline V lookup: CDR1 SQVTM, CDR2 ANQGSEA. This CDR3 is 11 amino acids long. CDR3 loop: CSVTGKDGYTF. As DNA, the CDR3 is TGCAGCGTTACAGGGAAGGATGGCTACACCTTC.

This clonotype has just a few counts. The CDR3 nucleotides are TGTGCCAGCAGTATACCCCCACTAAAAACAGGGGGAATTGAAAAACTGTTTTTT. Its protein is CASSIPPLKTGGIEKLFF. The J gene is TRBJ1-4, the V gene TRBV28, with TRBD1 matching 8 bases. Germline V lookup: CDR1 MDHEN, CDR2 SYDVKM. J lost 7 bases, V lost 5 bases, and 18 bases had no gene match. The CDR3 runs to 18 residues.

V usage is TRBV10-3 and J usage is TRBJ1-2; 9 bases agree with TRBD1. This CDR3 region has 14 residues. Trimming removed 3 bases from V and 5 bases from J; junction bases left unmatched: 4. Germline V gives CDR1 ENHRY, CDR2 SYGVKD. The CDR3 sequence: CAISERQGVYGYTF. The CDR3 nucleotides are TGTGCCATCAGTGAACGACAGGGGGTATATGGCTACACCTTC.

In its sample, this clonotype was seen a few times. This rearrangement joins TRBV15 to TRBJ2-1, with TRBD2 matching over 10 bases. This CDR3 has 15 residues. From germline, CDR1 is LNHNV and CDR2 YYDKDF (reference sequence). After removal of 8 bases from V and 3 bases from J, the junction contained 7 bases not matched to a gene. CDR3 sequence reads: CATQREGGFYNEQFF. CDR3 DNA sequence: TGTGCCACCCAGCGGGAGGGCGGGTTCTACAATGAGCAGTTCTTC.

The chain uses TRBV10-3 and TRBJ2-4; D is unclear. The CDR3 covers 11 residues. Deletions cut 3 bases from V and 11 bases from J, with 8 bases between. CDR1 is ENHRY and CDR2 is SYGVKD in the germline V gene. CDR3 region: CAISELGLQYF. The CDR3 DNA follows: TGTGCCATCAGTGAACTCGGACTTCAGTACTTC.

The rearrangement joins TRBV20-1 to TRBJ1-1; 9 bases match TRBD1. Germline CDR1 and CDR2: DFQATT and SNEGSKA (reference sequence). The CDR3 sequence is 14 residues long. J lost 1 base, V lost 1 base, and 1 base had no gene match. The CDR3 sequence: CSARGTGANTEAFF. In DNA, the CDR3 is TGCAGTGCTAGAGGGACAGGGGCGAACACTGAAGCTTTCTTT.

The chain combines TRBV7-2 with TRBJ2-7, with 7 positions matching TRBD2. Germline V lookup: CDR1 SGHTA, CDR2 FQGNSA. The CDR3 covers 15 residues. The V gene end was trimmed by 3 bases and the J gene end by 1 base; junction bases not matched to a gene: 6. The CDR3 DNA reads TGTGCCAGCAGCTTCGAAGCGGGACCTTCCTACGAGCAGTACTTC. It codes for CASSFEAGPSYEQYF.

Many counts were recorded for this clonotype. The chain joins TRBV6-1 to TRBJ2-7; D is ambiguous. CDR1 is MNHNS and CDR2 is SASEGT in the germline V gene. The CDR3 covers 10 residues. Trimming left V 7 bases short and J 2 bases short, with 3 bases between. The CDR3 region has the DNA TGTGCCAGCATGGCCTACGAGCAGTACTTC. Translating gives CASMAYEQYF.

The V call is TRBV30, the J call TRBJ1-1, with D perhaps matching TRBD1 (6 bases). CDR1 is GTSNPN, CDR2 SVGIG, per germline (reference sequence). CDR3 size: 16 residues. V shed 0 bases and J shed 1 base, with 15 bases lying between them. CDR3 sequence (DNA): TGTGCCTGGAGTGTATCGCCAGGGGTGCGGAACACTGAAGCTTTCTTT. This translates into CAWSVSPGVRNTEAFF.

This clonotype was observed many times. The rearrangement uses TRBV19 and TRBJ1-5; D possibly corresponds to TRBD1 (6 bases). The CDR3 has 14 residues. CDR1 is LNHDA and CDR2 is SQIVND in the germline V gene (reference sequence). The V and J ends lost 5 bases and 3 bases respectively, with 11 bases between them. CDR3 amino acids: CASSVGGSNQPQHF. The CDR3 nucleotides read TGTGCCAGTAGTGTAGGGGGGTCCAATCAGCCCCAGCATTTT.

For this clonotype: A much larger clone sits a single nucleotide away, making a read error possible. The J gene is TRBJ2-7, the V gene TRBV6-5; D not certain. Germline V CDR1 and CDR2: MNHEY, SVGAGI. The V gene lost 0 bases and the J gene lost 5 bases, with 14 bases spanning the gap. This CDR3 is 15 amino acids long. In DNA form, the CDR3 reads TGTGCCAGCAGTTACTCGGTCTCCAGGATCCACGAGCAGTACTTC. This gives the protein CASSYSVSRIHEQYF.

This clonotype was seen a few times. J is TRBJ2-3 and V is TRBV2; tentative D call: TRBD2 (6 bases). Deletions cut 7 bases from V and 0 bases from J, with 11 bases between. The CDR3 is made up of 14 amino acids. Germline V gene data show CDR1 as SNHLY and CDR2 as FYNNEI. CDR3 loop: CASIGRTSTDTQYF. The CDR3 DNA sequence: TGTGCCAGCATCGGGAGAACGAGCACAGATACGCAGTATTTT.

This clonotype has ten or more counts. The CDR3 DNA follows: TGTGCCAGTAGTGCTTGGGGGGGCGGCTACACCTTC. Translated, it gives CASSAWGGGYTF. This chain links TRBV19 with TRBJ1-2; possible D gene TRBD1, 6 bases. The V end lost 5 bases, the J end lost 8 bases, and 12 bases lay between the germline ends. The CDR3 is 12 residues long. Germline values: CDR1 LNHDA, CDR2 SQIVND (reference sequence).

V is TRBV2 and J is TRBJ2-7; 12 bases are shared with TRBD2. Germline CDR1 reads SNHLY; CDR2 reads FYNNEI. This CDR3 spans 13 amino acids. J was trimmed by 5 bases and V by 6 bases; bases with no gene match: 2. The CDR3 nucleotides read TGTGCCAGCAGGCGACTAGCGGGGGACGAGCAGTACTTC. Translating gives CASRRLAGDEQYF.